This T cell receptor (beta chain) was sequenced for a study of cytomegalovirus exposure and HLA in healthy donors. The PCR ran on 60 Vbeta and 13 Jbeta primers. Some clones are missing from TCRdb's copy, which holds only in-frame ones; the method was immunoSEQ multiplex PCR. The sample consists of approximately 140,000 clones, 79% of them appearing once. From germline, CDR1 is SNHLY and CDR2 FYNNEI. The CDR3 spans 15 residues. Details on this clone: Its antigen is not known.

Study results and caveats: Most TCR beta V segments were productive about 87% or about 30% of the time in an earlier analysis.

The chain carries TRBV2 and TRBJ2-5; D gene ambiguous. The end of the DNA fits TRBJ2-7 better, so the J call may be wrong. The receptor was derived from a woman between 40 and 55 years old in good health and CMV-seropositive. The sequenced sample consisted of PBMCs. This chain's CDR3 is CASSERQVPSYEQYF. In DNA form, the CDR3 reads TGTGCCAGCAGTGAAAGGCAGGTTCCTTCCTACGAGCAGTACTTC.